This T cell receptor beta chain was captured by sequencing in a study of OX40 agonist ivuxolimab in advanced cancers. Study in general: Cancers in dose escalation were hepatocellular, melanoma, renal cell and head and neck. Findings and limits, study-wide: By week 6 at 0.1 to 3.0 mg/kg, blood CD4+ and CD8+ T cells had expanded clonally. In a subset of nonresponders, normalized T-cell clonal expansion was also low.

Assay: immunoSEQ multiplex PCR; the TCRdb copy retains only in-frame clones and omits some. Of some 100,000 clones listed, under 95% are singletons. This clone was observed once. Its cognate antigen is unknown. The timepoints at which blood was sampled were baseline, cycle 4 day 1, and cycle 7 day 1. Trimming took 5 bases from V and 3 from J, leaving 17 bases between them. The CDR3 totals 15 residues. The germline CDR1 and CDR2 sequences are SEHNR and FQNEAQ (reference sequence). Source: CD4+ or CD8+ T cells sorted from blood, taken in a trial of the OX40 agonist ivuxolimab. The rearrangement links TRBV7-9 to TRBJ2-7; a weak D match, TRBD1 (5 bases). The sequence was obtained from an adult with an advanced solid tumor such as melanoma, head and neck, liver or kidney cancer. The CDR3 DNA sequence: TGTGCCAGCAGCGCCCCGACAGAACAAGACTACGAGCAGTACTTC. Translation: CASSAPTEQDYEQYF.